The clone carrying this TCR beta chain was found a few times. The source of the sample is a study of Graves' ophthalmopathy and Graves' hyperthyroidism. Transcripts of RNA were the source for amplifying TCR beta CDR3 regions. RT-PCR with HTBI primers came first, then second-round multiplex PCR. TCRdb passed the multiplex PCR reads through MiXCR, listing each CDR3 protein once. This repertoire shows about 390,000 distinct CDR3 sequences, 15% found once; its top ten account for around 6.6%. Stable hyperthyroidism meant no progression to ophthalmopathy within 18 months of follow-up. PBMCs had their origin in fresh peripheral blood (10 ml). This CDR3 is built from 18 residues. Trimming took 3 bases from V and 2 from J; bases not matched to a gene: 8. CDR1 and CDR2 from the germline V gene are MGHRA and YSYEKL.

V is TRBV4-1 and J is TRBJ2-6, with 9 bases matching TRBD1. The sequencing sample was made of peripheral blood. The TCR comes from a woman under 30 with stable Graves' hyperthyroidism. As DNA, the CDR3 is TGCGCCAGCAGCCATCGGGACAGGGAGGTACCTGGGGCCAACGTCCTGACTTTC. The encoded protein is CASSHRDREVPGANVLTF.